The 10 T cell receptor beta chains reported below all come from one sample, sequenced in a study of OX40 agonist ivuxolimab in advanced cancers. The method was immunoSEQ multiplex PCR; TCRdb's version includes in-frame clones alone and lacks a portion of them. The data hold just over 20,000 clones, with roughly three quarters observed a single time. This sample comprised CD4+ or CD8+ T cells sorted from blood, obtained in a trial of the OX40 agonist ivuxolimab. The receptors were gathered from an adult with an advanced solid tumor such as melanoma, head and neck, liver or kidney cancer.

The chain couples TRBV29-1 to TRBJ2-3, with D unresolved. V was pared by 2 bases and J by 0 bases, with 6 bases between. Per the germline V gene, CDR1 is SQVTM and CDR2 is ANQGSEA. The CDR3 runs to 13 residues. The CDR3 region is CSVEPASTDTQYF. In DNA form, the CDR3 reads TGCAGCGTTGAACCGGCTAGCACAGATACGCAGTATTTT.

The chain combines TRBV10-2 with TRBJ1-1, with D possibly TRBD1 on 5 matching bases. V lost 4 bases and J 0 bases, leaving 15 bases between the germline ends. CDR3 length equals 16 residues. CDR1 is WSHSY and CDR2 is SAAADI in the germline V gene. The CDR3 reads CASSGGDQTMNTEAFF. CDR3 DNA sequence: TGCGCCAGCAGTGGAGGGGACCAGACCATGAACACTGAAGCTTTCTTT.

The genes are TRBV7-2 and TRBJ2-7; D perhaps matches TRBD1 (6 bases). Germline V lookup: CDR1 SGHTA, CDR2 FQGNSA. CDR3 size: 14 residues. Trimming removed 3 bases at V and 3 bases at J, with 12 bases between. CDR3 nucleotides: TGTGCCAGCAGCTTGGGGGCAACGCTCTACGAGCAGTACTTC. It specifies CASSLGATLYEQYF.

This clone is a singleton in its sample. This chain connects TRBV19 to TRBJ1-5, with a possible D match to TRBD1 (6 bases). The germline V gene encodes CDR1 LNHDA and CDR2 SQIVND (reference sequence). The CDR3 is 16 residues long. V lost 5 bases and J 2 bases, leaving 16 bases between the germline ends. For the CDR3, the DNA is TGTGCCAGTAGTTCGACCAGGGGCGGGGGCAATCAGCCCCAGCATTTT. It yields the protein CASSSTRGGGNQPQHF.

The rearrangement uses TRBV25-1 and TRBJ2-2, with 11 positions matching TRBD2. CDR3 length equals 16 residues. J lost 4 bases, V lost 6 bases, and 7 bases had no gene match. Germline V CDR1 and CDR2: MGHDK, SYGVNS. The CDR3 reads CASSAPGLAGTGELFF. CDR3 coding DNA: TGTGCCAGCAGCGCCCCAGGACTAGCGGGCACCGGGGAGCTGTTTTTT.

This clone has a handful of counts. The rearrangement uses TRBV4-2 and TRBJ1-2, with a tentative D call TRBD1 (6 bases). Trimming shortened V by 0 bases and J by 2 bases, and 16 bases separated the two germline ends. CDR1 and CDR2 (germline): LGHNA, YNFKEQ. The CDR3 runs to 17 residues. The CDR3 nucleotides are TGTGCCAGCAGCCAAGAGGGAGGTCCAGGGGCAAACTATGGCTACACCTTC. Protein: CASSQEGGPGANYGYTF.

This clone was seen a few times. V gene TRBV5-1 combines with J gene TRBJ1-2; the D is unclear. The CDR3 extends over 13 amino acids. V gave up 0 bases and J gave up 8 bases, with 11 bases separating them. Germline V gene sequence: CDR1 SGHRS, CDR2 YFSETQ. The CDR3 loop reads CASSLAGNSGYTF. In nucleotides, the CDR3 is TGCGCCAGCAGCTTGGCGGGCAACTCCGGCTACACCTTC.

CDR3 nucleotide sequence: TGTGCCAGCAGCCGAGAGGGGGTTATCCAAGAGACCCAGTACTTC. This codes for CASSREGVIQETQYF. The chain carries TRBV6-1 and TRBJ2-5, with TRBD1 as a possible D gene (6 bases). The V and J ends lost 6 bases and 1 base respectively, with 15 bases between them. Per the germline V gene, CDR1 is MNHNS and CDR2 is SASEGT. CDR3 length: 15 amino acids.

The CDR3 sequence: CASSQWGLSTDTQYF. CDR3 in DNA: TGTGCCAGCAGCCAATGGGGTCTTTCCACAGATACGCAGTATTTT. The J gene is TRBJ2-3, the V gene TRBV11-2; no definite D call. CDR3 size: 15 residues. Germline CDR1 SGHAT, CDR2 FQNNGV. V was shortened by 5 bases and J by 2 bases, with 14 bases between the two germline ends.

This sequence joins TRBV14 and TRBJ1-2; D is uncertain. The germline gives CDR1 SGHDN, CDR2 FVKESK. The CDR3 runs to 15 residues. Trimming removed 0 bases from V and 6 bases from J, with 14 bases in between. The CDR3 nucleotides are TGTGCCAGCAGCCAAGATAAGTTCCTGGGCCATGGCTACACCTTC. It codes for CASSQDKFLGHGYTF. Based on the CDR3 plus reference TRBV14 and TRBJ1-2, the full variable domain is EAGVTQFPSHSVIEKGQTVTLRCDPISGHDNLYWYRRVMGKEIKFLLHFVKESKQDESGMPNNRFLAERTGGTYSTLKVQPAELEDSGVYFCASSQDKFLGHGYTFGSGTRLTVV.